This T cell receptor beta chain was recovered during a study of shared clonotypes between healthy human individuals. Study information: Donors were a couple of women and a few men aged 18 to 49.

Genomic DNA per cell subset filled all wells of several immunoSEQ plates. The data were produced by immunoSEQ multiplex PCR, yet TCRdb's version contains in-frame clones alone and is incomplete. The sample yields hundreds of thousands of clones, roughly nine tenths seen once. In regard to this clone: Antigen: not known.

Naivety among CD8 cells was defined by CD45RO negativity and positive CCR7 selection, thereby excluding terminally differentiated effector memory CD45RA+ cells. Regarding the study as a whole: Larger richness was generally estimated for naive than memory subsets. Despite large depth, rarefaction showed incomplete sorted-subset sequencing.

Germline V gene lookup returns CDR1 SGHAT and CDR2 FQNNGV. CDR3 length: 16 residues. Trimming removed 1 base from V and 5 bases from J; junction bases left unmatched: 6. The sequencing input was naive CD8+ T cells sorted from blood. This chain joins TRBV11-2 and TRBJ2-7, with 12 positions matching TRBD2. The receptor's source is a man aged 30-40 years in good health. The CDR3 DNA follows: TGTGCCAGCAGCTTAGCTAGCGGGAGGGCCGGCGACGAGCAGTACTTC. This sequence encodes CASSLASGRAGDEQYF.